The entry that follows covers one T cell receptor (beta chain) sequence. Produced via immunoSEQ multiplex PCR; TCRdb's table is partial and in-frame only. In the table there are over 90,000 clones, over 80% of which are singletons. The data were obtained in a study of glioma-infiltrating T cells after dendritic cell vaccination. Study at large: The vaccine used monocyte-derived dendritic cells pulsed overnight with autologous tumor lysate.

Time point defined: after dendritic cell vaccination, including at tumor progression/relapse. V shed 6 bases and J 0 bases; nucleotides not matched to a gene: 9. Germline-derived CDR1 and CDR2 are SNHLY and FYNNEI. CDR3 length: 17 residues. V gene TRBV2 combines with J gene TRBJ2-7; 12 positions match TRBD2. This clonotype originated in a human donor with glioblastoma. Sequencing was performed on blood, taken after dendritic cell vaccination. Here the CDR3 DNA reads TGTGCCAGCAGCCTAGCGGGAGGGGCGGGCCCCTCCTACGAGCAGTACTTC. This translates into CASSLAGGAGPSYEQYF.